This T cell receptor beta chain appears in the sequencing data of a study of CD8 T cells in ankylosing spondylitis. Researchers built TCR beta libraries using quantitative 5'-RACE with molecular barcodes. MiXCR, applied by TCRdb to the 5' RACE reads, yields one record per CDR3 protein. The sample lists about 92,000 distinct CDR3 sequences; about 9% were seen once. This clonotype was detected many times. Its antigen is not known. Study conclusions and caveats: In the blood and synovial fluid of reactive arthritis, some motif variants had been previously reported.

The length of the CDR3 is 11 residues. The sample was blood, either unsorted or a sorted T cell fraction (not recorded which). This clonotype was obtained from a male donor with ankylosing spondylitis or in good health (not recorded which). V gene TRBV12-1 combines with J gene TRBJ2-1. TRBV12-1 is flagged as a pseudogene. CDR3 DNA sequence: TGTGCCAGCATCGGTGGCAATGAGCAGTTCTTC. This encodes CASIGGNEQFF.